Following are 22 T cell receptor beta chains from one sample sequenced in a study of control samples from healthy donors and cancer patients. TCRdb keeps only in-frame clones here, not all; method: immunoSEQ multiplex PCR. Of 70,000 to 90,000 clones listed, just under 95% were seen once; the top ten hold 4.8%. Sequencing was carried out using blood. The source is a woman between 18 and 30 years old in good health.

This chain links TRBV6-6 with TRBJ2-1; D is ambiguous. V was shortened by 0 bases and J by 8 bases, with 5 bases between the two germline ends. Germline-derived CDR1 and CDR2 are MNHNY and SVGAGI (reference sequence). The CDR3 spans 12 residues. Here the CDR3 DNA reads TGTGCCAGCAGTTACTCGAATCATGAGCAGTTCTTC. Protein: CASSYSNHEQFF.

Details on this clone: Other DNA sequences in the same sample also yield this CDR3. The gene calls are TRBV25-1 and TRBJ2-1; the match to TRBD2 covers 12 bases. J lost 7 bases, V lost 4 bases, and 8 bases had no gene match. This CDR3 is 16 amino acids long. Germline CDR1 and CDR2: MGHDK and SYGVNS. The CDR3 spells CASSAALAGGSNEQFF. The CDR3 DNA sequence: TGTGCCAGCAGTGCGGCCCTAGCGGGAGGGAGTAATGAGCAGTTCTTC.

The chain couples TRBV4-1 to TRBJ1-6; TRBD1 is a possible D gene (6 bases). This CDR3 is 16 amino acids long. Trimming stripped 3 bases from V and 10 bases from J, with 19 bases between. Germline V CDR1 and CDR2: MGHRA, YSYEKL. CDR3 region: CASSHVIAGGRSPLHF. The DNA of the CDR3 is TGCGCCAGCAGCCATGTGATTGCGGGGGGGCGATCACCCCTCCACTTT.

The chain recombines TRBV25-1 with TRBJ1-2, with a tentative D call TRBD1 (6 bases). The CDR3 extends over 15 amino acids. Germline CDR1 reads MGHDK; CDR2 reads SYGVNS. V was clipped by 5 bases and J by 7 bases, with 20 bases between them. CDR3 in amino acids: CASSPQGGGFAGYTF. Here the CDR3 DNA reads TGTGCCAGCAGTCCCCAGGGAGGGGGTTTTGCTGGCTACACCTTC.

The chain uses TRBV18 and TRBJ2-2; D unclear. The germline V gene encodes CDR1 KGHSH and CDR2 LQKENI. The CDR3 has 16 residues. V lost 2 bases to trimming and J lost 0 bases, with 10 bases between them. CDR3 in DNA: TGTGCCAGCTCACCATATCTACCACCGAACACCGGGGAGCTGTTTTTT. Translation gives CASSPYLPPNTGELFF.

This chain connects TRBV5-1 to TRBJ2-3, with TRBD2 matching over 11 bases. The junction had 5 bases not matched to a gene; V was cut back by 4 bases and J by 1 base. Germline values: CDR1 SGHRS, CDR2 YFSETQ. The CDR3 has 16 residues. This chain's CDR3 is CASSLSGGVGTDTQYF. CDR3 bases: TGCGCCAGCAGCCTTAGCGGGGGGGTTGGCACAGATACGCAGTATTTT.

V and J are TRBV27 and TRBJ2-2; D unresolved. Germline assignment: CDR1 MNHEY and CDR2 SMNVEV (reference sequence). The CDR3 is 12 amino acids. V was shortened by 8 bases and J by 4 bases, with 8 bases between the two germline ends. CDR3 in amino acids: CASADLTGELFF. CDR3 sequence (DNA): TGTGCCAGCGCCGACCTCACCGGGGAGCTGTTTTTT.

The chain has TRBV29-1 and TRBJ1-1; D unclear. Germline V gene sequence: CDR1 SQVTM, CDR2 ANQGSEA. The CDR3 extends over 13 amino acids. Trimming shortened V by 6 bases and J by 4 bases, and 15 bases separated the two germline ends. This CDR3 reads CSVAGSAGTEAFF. CDR3 bases: TGCAGCGTGGCTGGGAGTGCCGGCACTGAAGCTTTCTTT.

The J gene is TRBJ2-7, the V gene TRBV20-1; the D gene is possibly TRBD1 (5 bases). CDR1 is DFQATT, CDR2 SNEGSKA, per germline (reference sequence). V gave up 3 bases and J gave up 3 bases, with 15 bases separating them. The CDR3 sequence is 14 residues long. The CDR3 DNA reads TGCAGTGCTAGTGGGCAGGGCACAAACTACGAGCAGTACTTC. It yields the protein CSASGQGTNYEQYF.

The chain recombines TRBV7-2 with TRBJ1-5; D not certain. This CDR3 has 15 amino acids. Germline lookup yields CDR1 SGHTA and CDR2 FQGNSA. V was cut by 5 bases and J by 7 bases, with 18 bases left in between. The CDR3 bases are TGTGCCAGCAGCCCCGTTGGGTGGCCGGGGCAGCCCCAGCATTTT. It translates to CASSPVGWPGQPQHF.

V is TRBV27 and J is TRBJ2-1; 8 nucleotides agree with TRBD2. This CDR3 is built from 17 residues. Germline loops: CDR1 MNHEY, CDR2 SMNVEV (reference sequence). The V segment lost 3 bases and the J segment 8 bases; nucleotides outside the gene matches: 15. The CDR3 spells CASSFTQSGTSKDEQFF. CDR3 DNA sequence: TGTGCCAGCAGTTTTACGCAGTCCGGGACTAGTAAGGATGAGCAGTTCTTC.

The chain carries TRBV3-1 (or the pseudogene TRBV3-2) and TRBJ2-1; 9 nucleotides line up with TRBD2. Germline V lookup: CDR1 LGHDT, CDR2 YNNKEL (reference sequence). The CDR3 sequence is 16 residues long. Germline trimming cut 0 bases from V and 11 bases from J; bases unmatched to any gene: 11. The CDR3 loop reads CASSQDFSGRSSKQFF. The CDR3 DNA follows: TGTGCCAGCAGCCAAGATTTCAGCGGGAGGTCTTCAAAGCAGTTCTTC.

The chain is built from TRBV19 and TRBJ1-6; tentative D call: TRBD1 (6 bases). The CDR3 extends over 13 amino acids. Trimming left V 6 bases short and J 15 bases short, with 18 bases between. CDR1 is LNHDA and CDR2 is SQIVND in the germline V gene (reference sequence). The CDR3 loop reads CASRERGGQDLHF. The CDR3 DNA reads TGTGCCAGTAGAGAGAGGGGGGGGCAGGACCTCCACTTT.

The chain is built from TRBV7-9 and TRBJ2-2; TRBD2 matches 7 bases. The CDR3 contains 18 residues. With 5 bases clipped from V and 4 bases from J, the junction kept 16 bases outside the gene matches. Germline V gene data show CDR1 as SEHNR and CDR2 as FQNEAQ (reference sequence). The CDR3 nucleotides are TGTGCCAGCAGCGGCCGGGCCCCACTAGCGAGCCTCACCGGGGAGCTGTTTTTT. The encoded protein is CASSGRAPLASLTGELFF.

The rearrangement links TRBV5-1 to TRBJ2-1, with 9 bases lining up with TRBD2. Germline CDR1 is SGHRS and CDR2 is YFSETQ. J was trimmed by 4 bases and V by 1 base; bases with no gene match: 3. This CDR3 region has 15 residues. The CDR3 DNA sequence: TGCGCCAGCAGCTTGTTAGCGGGGGTATACAATGAGCAGTTCTTC. It is translated as CASSLLAGVYNEQFF.

The chain couples TRBV24-1 to TRBJ2-1, with D perhaps TRBD2 (5 bases). V shed 2 bases and J shed 0 bases, with 13 bases lying between them. Looked up from germline, CDR1 is KGHDR and CDR2 is SFDVKD. This CDR3 comprises 17 residues. The CDR3 nucleotides are TGTGCCACCAGTGATTCTCAGCGGAAGATCTCCTACAATGAGCAGTTCTTC. It codes for CATSDSQRKISYNEQFF.

The chain links TRBV2 to TRBJ2-3; TRBD1 or TRBD2 may be the D gene (5 bases each). With 6 bases removed from V and 8 bases from J, the gap between germline ends came to 9 bases. Per germline, CDR1 SNHLY and CDR2 FYNNEI. This CDR3 contains 11 residues. DNA for the CDR3: TGTGCCAGCAGGGGACCCCTTACGCAGTATTTT. Its protein is CASRGPLTQYF.

The chain carries TRBV27 and TRBJ2-1; D remains unclear. The CDR3 runs to 16 residues. Trimming cost V 3 bases and J 0 bases, with 12 bases left between them. From germline, CDR1 is MNHEY and CDR2 SMNVEV (reference sequence). The CDR3 loop is CASSFGVISSYNEQFF. CDR3 DNA sequence: TGTGCCAGCAGTTTTGGGGTTATAAGCTCCTACAATGAGCAGTTCTTC.

This chain uses TRBV27 with TRBJ2-3; 7 nucleotides match TRBD2. This CDR3 has 18 residues. Germline trimming cut 6 bases from V and 1 base from J; bases unmatched to any gene: 16. Germline lookup yields CDR1 MNHEY and CDR2 SMNVEV (reference sequence). Here the CDR3 reads CASRTPGWGGVGTDTQYF. The CDR3 DNA follows: TGTGCCAGCAGAACGCCGGGCTGGGGGGGGGTTGGCACAGATACGCAGTATTTT.

The rearrangement joins TRBV6-2 or TRBV6-3 to TRBJ1-1, with D possibly being TRBD1 (6 bases). V lost 2 bases to trimming and J lost 8 bases, with 12 bases between them. The CDR3 is 13 amino acids. Germline lookup yields CDR1 MNHEY and CDR2 SVGEGT. CDR3 nucleotides: TGTGCCAGCAGTTACAATTGGGGGCGGGAAGCTTTCTTT. Its translation is CASSYNWGREAFF.

The rearrangement joins TRBV6-2 or TRBV6-3 to TRBJ2-7; 12 nucleotides line up with TRBD1. CDR3 size: 14 residues. Unmatched junction bases numbered 3, after V lost 5 bases and J lost 4 bases. Per germline, CDR1 MNHEY and CDR2 SVGEGT. CDR3 DNA sequence: TGTGCCAGCAGTGGGACAGGGGGCTTGTACGAGCAGTACTTC. This gives the protein CASSGTGGLYEQYF.

The chain carries TRBV28 and TRBJ1-5; the match to TRBD1 covers 7 bases. This CDR3 is 15 amino acids long. Germline trimming cut 5 bases from V and 5 bases from J; bases unmatched to any gene: 9. The germline V gene has CDR1 MDHEN and CDR2 SYDVKM. The CDR3 here is CASSRTDRTYQPQHF. CDR3 in DNA: TGTGCCAGCAGTCGGACGGACAGGACCTATCAGCCCCAGCATTTT.